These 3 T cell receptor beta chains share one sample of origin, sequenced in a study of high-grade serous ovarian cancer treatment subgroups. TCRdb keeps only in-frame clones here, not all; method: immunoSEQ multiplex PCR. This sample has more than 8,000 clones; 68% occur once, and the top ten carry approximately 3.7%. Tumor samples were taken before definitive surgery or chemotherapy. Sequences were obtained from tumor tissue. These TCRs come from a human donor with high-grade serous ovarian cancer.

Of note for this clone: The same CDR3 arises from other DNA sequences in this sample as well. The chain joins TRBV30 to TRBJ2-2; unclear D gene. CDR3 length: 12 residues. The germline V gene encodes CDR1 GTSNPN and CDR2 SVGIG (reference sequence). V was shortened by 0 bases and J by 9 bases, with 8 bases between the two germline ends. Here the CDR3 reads CAWSVKVRELFF. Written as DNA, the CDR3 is TGTGCCTGGAGTGTTAAGGTCAGGGAGCTGTTTTTT.

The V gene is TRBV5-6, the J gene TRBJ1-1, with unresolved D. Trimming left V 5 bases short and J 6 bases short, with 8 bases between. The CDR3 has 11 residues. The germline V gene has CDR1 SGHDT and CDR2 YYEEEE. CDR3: CASSLGAEAFF. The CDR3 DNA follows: TGTGCCAGCAGTCTGGGTGCTGAAGCTTTCTTT.

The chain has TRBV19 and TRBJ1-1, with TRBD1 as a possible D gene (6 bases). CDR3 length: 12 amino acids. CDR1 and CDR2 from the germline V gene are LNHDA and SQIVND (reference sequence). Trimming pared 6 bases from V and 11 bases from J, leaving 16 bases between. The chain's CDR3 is CASRSPGQGAFF. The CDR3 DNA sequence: TGTGCCAGTAGATCTCCGGGACAAGGGGCTTTCTTT.